This T cell receptor beta chain was obtained from a study of breast tumors, draining lymph nodes, adjacent tissues. Study-wide results and limits: Tumor repertoires ranked between lymph nodes and nontumor tissue in diversity, with V and J gene preferences.

Using its own MiXCR run on the multiplex PCR reads, TCRdb lists one record per CDR3 protein. The repertoire holds approximately 47,000 distinct CDR3 sequences, about 23% seen once, with 7.5% to 9.5% in the top ten. In the case of this clonotype: Its antigen is unknown.

Germline V CDR1 and CDR2: DFQATT, SNEGSKA (reference sequence). The V gene end was trimmed by 6 bases and the J gene end by 5 bases; junction bases not matched to a gene: 8. The CDR3 covers 13 residues. The rearrangement joins TRBV20-1 to TRBJ2-7, with 9 positions matching TRBD2. Material: breast tumor tissue. The source is a female donor with breast cancer. Some clones in this sample may be carry-over from other donors' samples. The DNA for the CDR3 is TGCAGTGCGGAAGCGGGAGGAAAGAACGAGCAGTACTTC. It translates to CSAEAGGKNEQYF.